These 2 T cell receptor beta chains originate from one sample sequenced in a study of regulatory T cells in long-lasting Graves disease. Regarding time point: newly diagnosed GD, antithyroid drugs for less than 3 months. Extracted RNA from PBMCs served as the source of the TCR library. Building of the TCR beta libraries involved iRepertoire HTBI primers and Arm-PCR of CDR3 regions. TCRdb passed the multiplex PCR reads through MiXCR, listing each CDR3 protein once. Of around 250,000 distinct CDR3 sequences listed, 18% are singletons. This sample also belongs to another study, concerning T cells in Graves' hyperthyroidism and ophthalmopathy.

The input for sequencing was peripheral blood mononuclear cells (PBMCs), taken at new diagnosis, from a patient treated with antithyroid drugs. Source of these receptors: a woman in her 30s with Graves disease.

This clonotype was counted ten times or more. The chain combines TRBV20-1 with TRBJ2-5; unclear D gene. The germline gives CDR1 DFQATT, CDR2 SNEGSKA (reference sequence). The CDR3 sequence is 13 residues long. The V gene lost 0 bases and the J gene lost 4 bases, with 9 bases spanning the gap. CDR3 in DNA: TGCAGTGCTAGAGATCAAGGATCAGAGACCCAGTACTTC. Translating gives CSARDQGSETQYF.

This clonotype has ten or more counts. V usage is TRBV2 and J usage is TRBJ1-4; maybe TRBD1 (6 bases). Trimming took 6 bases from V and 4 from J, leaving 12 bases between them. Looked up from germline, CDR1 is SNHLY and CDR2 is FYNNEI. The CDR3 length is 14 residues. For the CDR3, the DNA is TGTGCCAGCAGATGGGGGCAAAGTAATGAAAAACTGTTTTTT. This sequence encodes CASRWGQSNEKLFF.